The 29 T cell receptor beta chains listed next were all sequenced from one sample in a study of patients and donors after allogeneic stem cell transplantation. TCRdb re-called the RT-PCR reads through MiXCR, storing one row per CDR3 protein. The data hold around 17,000 distinct CDR3 sequences, with roughly 27% observed a single time. Sequenced sample: blood, either unsorted or a sorted T cell fraction (not recorded which). The receptors come from a human donor who was either an allogeneic HSCT recipient or a stem cell or donor lymphocyte infusion donor (not recorded which). It is not recorded whose cells these are; they may come from a transplant donor.

The J gene is TRBJ2-3, the V gene TRBV7-9, with TRBD1 as a possible D gene (6 bases). Trimming cost V 3 bases and J 1 base, with 14 bases left between them. This CDR3 region has 16 residues. Germline V gene lookup returns CDR1 SEHNR and CDR2 FQNEAQ (reference sequence). The CDR3 DNA sequence: TGTGCCAGCAGCTTGAGGGCAGGGGCCGGCACAGATACGCAGTATTTT. Translation gives CASSLRAGAGTDTQYF.

There are a few counts of this clonotype. V and J are TRBV28 and TRBJ1-6; unclear D gene. CDR3 size: 13 residues. Germline V gene sequence: CDR1 MDHEN, CDR2 SYDVKM. V was shortened by 2 bases and J by 9 bases, with 8 bases between the two germline ends. CDR3 sequence (DNA): TGTGCCAGCAGTTTAGGTGTAGGTTCACCCCTCCACTTT. This translates into CASSLGVGSPLHF.

This clonotype was picked up a small number of times. This rearrangement joins TRBV7-2 to TRBJ1-3; D not resolved. The CDR3 length is 14 residues. V lost 1 base and J 1 base, leaving 5 bases between the germline ends. CDR1 is SGHTA and CDR2 is FQGNSA in the germline V gene. In DNA form, the CDR3 reads TGTGCCAGCAGCTTAGGAGGGTCTGGAAACACCATATATTTT. As protein: CASSLGGSGNTIYF.

V and J are TRBV4-1 and TRBJ1-5, with 10 bases matching TRBD1. This CDR3 contains 16 residues. Germline CDR1 MGHRA, CDR2 YSYEKL. V was pared by 1 base and J by 5 bases, with 5 bases of the junction left unmatched. CDR3: CASSQGPGTGDQPQHF. The CDR3 DNA sequence: TGCGCCAGCAGCCAAGGGCCCGGGACAGGGGATCAGCCCCAGCATTTT.

The chain carries TRBV5-1 and TRBJ1-1; D might be TRBD1 (5 bases). The germline gives CDR1 SGHRS, CDR2 YFSETQ. V lost 4 bases, J lost 4 bases, and 14 bases lay in between. The length of the CDR3 is 14 residues. In nucleotides, the CDR3 is TGCGCCAGCAGCCCGGGACTCATGGGCACTGAAGCTTTCTTT. Its protein is CASSPGLMGTEAFF.

The sample holds a few counts of this clonotype. The gene calls are TRBV29-1 and TRBJ1-5, with D possibly matching TRBD1 (6 bases). Germline CDR1 is SQVTM and CDR2 is ANQGSEA. The germline V and J ends were trimmed by 6 bases and 3 bases, with 18 bases remaining between them. CDR3 length: 15 residues. The CDR3: CSVAVGGSNNQPQHF. For the CDR3, the DNA is TGCAGCGTCGCCGTGGGGGGCAGCAACAATCAGCCCCAGCATTTT.

This clonotype came up a few times. The chain combines TRBV6-2 or TRBV6-3 with TRBJ1-1; D gene ambiguous. The CDR3 length is 15 residues. Germline V gene lookup returns CDR1 MNHEY and CDR2 SVGEGT. V shed 6 bases and J shed 0 bases, with 14 bases lying between them. The CDR3 DNA reads TGTGCCAGCAGACGGGTGCCCGTCATGAACACTGAAGCTTTCTTT. This translates into CASRRVPVMNTEAFF.

The sample holds a few counts of this clonotype. V gene TRBV7-6 combines with J gene TRBJ1-1; 7 nucleotides line up with TRBD1. The germline V gene encodes CDR1 SGHVS and CDR2 FNYEAQ. The V segment lost 3 bases and the J segment 4 bases; nucleotides outside the gene matches: 14. The CDR3 runs 17 residues. CDR3 loop: CASSFRPWTGEGTEAFF. CDR3 coding DNA: TGTGCCAGCAGCTTCCGACCATGGACAGGAGAAGGCACTGAAGCTTTCTTT. The complete variable domain, with remaining parts taken from reference TRBV7-6 and TRBJ1-1, reads GAGVSQSPRYKVTKRGQDVALRCDPISGHVSLYWYRQALGQGPEFLTYFNYEAQQDKSGLPNDRFSAERPEGSISTLTIQRTEQRDSAMYRCASSFRPWTGEGTEAFFGQGTRLTVV.

This clonotype has only a few counts. The chain employs TRBV5-5 and TRBJ1-2; no clear D gene. Between the trimmed V and J ends, which lost 4 bases and 8 bases, there was a span of 9 bases. Germline CDR1 SGHKS, CDR2 YYEKEE (reference sequence). There are 11 residues in the CDR3. This chain's CDR3 is CASSRSEGYTF. CDR3 nucleotides: TGTGCCAGCAGCCGGTCGGAGGGCTACACCTTC. Combining the CDR3 with reference TRBV5-5 and TRBJ1-2 gives the whole variable domain DAGVTQSPTHLIKTRGQQVTLRCSPISGHKSVSWYQQVLGQGPQFIFQYYEKEERGRGNFPDRFSARQFPNYSSELNVNALLLGDSALYLCASSRSEGYTFGSGTRLTVV.

The chain employs TRBV4-2 and TRBJ1-5; TRBD1 might be the D (6 bases). CDR1 and CDR2 (germline): LGHNA, YNFKEQ. V lost 5 bases, J lost 1 base, and 15 bases lay in between. This CDR3 is 16 amino acids long. The CDR3 DNA follows: TGTGCCAGCAGCTTAACAGCCGGGACAAGCAATCAGCCCCAGCATTTT. This sequence encodes CASSLTAGTSNQPQHF.

V and J are TRBV20-1 and TRBJ1-6, with D possibly being TRBD1 (5 bases). The germline V gene encodes CDR1 DFQATT and CDR2 SNEGSKA (reference sequence). V was shortened by 5 bases and J by 0 bases, with 11 bases between the two germline ends. This CDR3 is 15 amino acids long. The DNA of the CDR3 is TGCAGTGCTCGAACCGACAGCTCCTATAATTCACCCCTCCACTTT. It codes for CSARTDSSYNSPLHF.

This clonotype was picked up a small number of times. This is likely a read error, given that the CDR3 carries no conserved phenylalanine or tryptophan at its end. The rearrangement links TRBV9 to TRBJ2-7, with 9 bases fitting TRBD1. The CDR3 is 14 amino acids. With 2 bases clipped from V and 4 bases from J, the junction kept 4 bases outside the gene matches. Germline lookup yields CDR1 SGDLS and CDR2 YYNGEE. Written as DNA, the CDR3 is TGTGCCAGCAGCGTCGGGACAGGGCCTTACGAGCAGTACTCC. Translation gives CASSVGTGPYEQYS.

This clonotype was seen only a few times. The V gene is TRBV9, the J gene TRBJ1-1, with D possibly being TRBD1 (6 bases). This CDR3 spans 15 amino acids. V was shortened by 4 bases and J by 8 bases, with 21 bases between the two germline ends. Germline loops: CDR1 SGDLS, CDR2 YYNGEE. CDR3 sequence (DNA): TGTGCCAGCAGCCCAAGGTGGGGGGGGCCCACGGAAGCTTTCTTT. Protein product: CASSPRWGGPTEAFF.

J is TRBJ1-3 and V is TRBV15, with a weak D call TRBD1 (6 bases). Deletions cut 2 bases from V and 0 bases from J, with 11 bases between. This CDR3 is 16 amino acids long. In germline, CDR1 is LNHNV, CDR2 YYDKDF (reference sequence). CDR3 protein: CATSRRKGDSGNTIYF. The CDR3 bases are TGTGCCACCAGCAGAAGAAAGGGGGACTCTGGAAACACCATATATTTT.

There are a few counts of this clonotype. The gene calls are TRBV5-1 and TRBJ2-1; unclear D gene. The CDR3 sequence is 14 residues long. The germline CDR1 and CDR2 sequences are SGHRS and YFSETQ. V was cut by 4 bases and J by 5 bases, with 13 bases left in between. The CDR3 coding sequence is TGCGCCAGCAGCCTTATTCCGGGTAACAATGAGCAGTTCTTC. Translated, it gives CASSLIPGNNEQFF. Full variable domain (rest looked up from reference TRBV5-1 and TRBJ2-1): KAGVTQTPRYLIKTRGQQVTLSCSPISGHRSVSWYQQTPGQGLQFLFEYFSETQRNKGNFPGRFSGRQFSNSRSEMNVSTLELGDSALYLCASSLIPGNNEQFFGPGTRLTVL.

By share of the sample, this clonotype is medium-sized. This chain links TRBV10-3 with TRBJ1-3; D unresolved. Trimming left V 4 bases short and J 5 bases short, with 9 bases between. The CDR3 is 13 amino acids. CDR1 is ENHRY and CDR2 is SYGVKD in the germline V gene. In DNA form, the CDR3 reads TGTGCCATCAGTGGCCCCGGGAGAAACACCATATATTTT. Amino acids: CAISGPGRNTIYF.

The CDR3 is CAISEEGDTQYF. CDR3 DNA sequence: TGTGCCATCAGTGAGGAGGGAGATACGCAGTATTTT. The chain employs TRBV10-3 and TRBJ2-3; TRBD2 might be the D (5 bases). Germline loops: CDR1 ENHRY, CDR2 SYGVKD. Trimming took off 2 bases at V and 5 bases at J, with 5 bases between the two ends. The CDR3 extends over 12 amino acids.

The CDR3 region is CASSAAGHIQYF. In DNA, the CDR3 is TGCGCCAGCAGCGCCGCTGGGCACATTCAGTACTTC. The chain links TRBV5-1 to TRBJ2-4; D unclear. Germline V CDR1 and CDR2: SGHRS, YFSETQ. The germline V and J ends were trimmed by 4 bases and 8 bases, with 10 bases remaining between them. CDR3 size: 12 residues.

Ten or more counts support this clonotype. The V call is TRBV28, the J call TRBJ1-1; TRBD1 is a possible D gene (6 bases). V lost 4 bases to trimming and J lost 1 base, with 13 bases between them. Germline V CDR1 and CDR2: MDHEN, SYDVKM. This CDR3 is 15 amino acids long. CDR3 bases: TGTGCCAGCAGTTCCCCGGGGGCTGGGAACACTGAAGCTTTCTTT. It yields the protein CASSSPGAGNTEAFF.

The chain combines TRBV2 with TRBJ1-1; D uncertain. V lost 5 bases and J lost 7, with 11 bases in between. CDR3 length: 12 residues. Germline V gene sequence: CDR1 SNHLY, CDR2 FYNNEI. CDR3 loop: CASSSKAGEAFF. The CDR3 DNA follows: TGTGCCAGCAGTAGCAAGGCGGGTGAAGCTTTCTTT.

This clonotype was seen more than once but under ten times. J is TRBJ1-6 and V is TRBV20-1; 8 bases align to TRBD1. The J segment lost 9 bases and the V segment lost 0 bases, leaving 1 base of the junction unmatched. Germline-derived CDR1 and CDR2 are DFQATT and SNEGSKA (reference sequence). This CDR3 is 13 amino acids long. This chain's CDR3 is CSARETGGSPLHF. CDR3 in DNA: TGCAGTGCTAGAGAAACAGGGGGTTCACCCCTCCACTTT.

This clonotype was counted a few times. J is TRBJ2-5 and V is TRBV5-5, with D tentatively TRBD2 (6 bases). The V gene lost 0 bases and the J gene lost 3 bases, with 6 bases spanning the gap. The CDR3 totals 13 residues. Germline CDR1 is SGHKS and CDR2 is YYEKEE (reference sequence). The CDR3 DNA is TGTGCCAGCAGCTTGGGACTAGAAGAGACCCAGTACTTC. Residues: CASSLGLEETQYF.

This rearrangement joins TRBV20-1 to TRBJ1-4; TRBD1 aligns across 7 bases. With 0 bases clipped from V and 8 bases from J, the junction kept 12 bases outside the gene matches. CDR3 length equals 16 residues. Germline assignment: CDR1 DFQATT and CDR2 SNEGSKA (reference sequence). The CDR3 protein is CSAREGRTGVYEKLFF. CDR3 DNA: TGCAGTGCTAGAGAGGGGAGGACAGGCGTCTACGAAAAACTGTTTTTT.

This chain connects TRBV7-8 to TRBJ1-6, with unresolved D. Germline V gene data show CDR1 as SGHVS and CDR2 as FQNEAQ. Trimming removed 8 bases at V and 0 bases at J, with 14 bases between. The CDR3 consists of 16 residues. Here the CDR3 reads CASLVRPSSYNSPLHF. The CDR3 region has the DNA TGTGCCAGCTTAGTTAGGCCAAGCTCCTATAATTCACCCCTCCACTTT.

The chain couples TRBV19 to TRBJ1-1; 9 bases map to TRBD1. The germline CDR1 and CDR2 sequences are LNHDA and SQIVND (reference sequence). The junction had 7 bases not matched to a gene; V was cut back by 1 base and J by 4 bases. The CDR3 contains 16 residues. The CDR3, as DNA: TGTGCCAGTAGTATAGGGCCGGGACAGGGAAGCACTGAAGCTTTCTTT. It codes for CASSIGPGQGSTEAFF. Full variable domain (missing parts from reference TRBV19 and TRBJ1-1): DGGITQSPKYLFRKEGQNVTLSCEQNLNHDAMYWYRQDPGQGLRLIYYSQIVNDFQKGDIAEGYSVSREKKESFPLTVTSAQKNPTAFYLCASSIGPGQGSTEAFFGQGTRLTVV.

The chain has TRBV28 and TRBJ1-5; D gene ambiguous. Germline CDR1 reads MDHEN; CDR2 reads SYDVKM. CDR3 size: 12 residues. V was trimmed by 0 bases and J by 7 bases, leaving 4 bases between them. The CDR3 here is CASSLWKQPQHF. The CDR3 nucleotides read TGTGCCAGCAGTTTATGGAAACAGCCCCAGCATTTT. Using reference TRBV28 and TRBJ1-5 for the parts outside the CDR3, the full variable domain is DVKVTQSSRYLVKRTGEKVFLECVQDMDHENMFWYRQDPGLGLRLIYFSYDVKMKEKGDIPEGYSVSREKKERFSLILESASTNQTSMYLCASSLWKQPQHFGDGTRLSIL.

In its sample, this clonotype ranks as medium-sized. The chain combines TRBV30 with TRBJ1-5; D not resolved. The CDR3 loop spans 13 amino acids. The V gene lost 0 bases and the J gene lost 1 base, with 4 bases spanning the gap. The germline V gene encodes CDR1 GTSNPN and CDR2 SVGIG (reference sequence). The CDR3 DNA is TGTGCCTGGAGTGTGCAGAGCAATCAGCCCCAGCATTTT. Encoded protein: CAWSVQSNQPQHF.

This clonotype was seen many times. This chain joins TRBV4-2 and TRBJ1-4, with D perhaps TRBD1 (6 bases). Trimming pared 0 bases from V and 7 bases from J, leaving 12 bases between. The CDR3 covers 15 residues. CDR1 is LGHNA and CDR2 is YNFKEQ in the germline V gene. The CDR3 sequence: CASSQDQGRFEKLFF. The DNA for the CDR3 is TGTGCCAGCAGCCAAGATCAGGGGCGATTTGAAAAACTGTTTTTT.

This clonotype came up a few times. The chain employs TRBV20-1 and TRBJ1-6; unclear D gene. Trimming stripped 1 base from V and 0 bases from J, with 7 bases between. The V gene's germline CDR1 is DFQATT and CDR2 SNEGSKA (reference sequence). The CDR3 is made up of 15 amino acids. The CDR3 spells CSARVVSSYNSPLHF. Written as DNA, the CDR3 is TGCAGTGCTAGAGTAGTTAGCTCCTATAATTCACCCCTCCACTTT.